This T cell receptor (beta chain) comes out of a study of cytomegalovirus exposure and HLA in healthy donors. Study-level points and caveats: Later findings reportedly placed an Asian-associated ancestry cluster below the approximately 670-donor mean for N-insertions. Rarity marked most TCR sequences, yet some public TCRs occurred in many donors.

Note on this clone: The antigen remains undetermined.

The PCR ran on 60 Vbeta and 13 Jbeta primers. Some clones are missing from TCRdb's copy, which holds only in-frame ones; the method was immunoSEQ multiplex PCR. The sample lists fewer than 250,000 clones; approximately 81% were seen once. The sequenced sample consisted of PBMCs. The receptor was isolated from a man aged 30 to 39 in good health and CMV-seronegative.

CDR3 nucleotide sequence: TGTGCCAGTAGTCCCGGGGGGGTCACCGGGGAGCTGTTTTTT. Translating gives CASSPGGVTGELFF. The rearrangement links TRBV19 to TRBJ2-2; TRBD2 aligns across 8 bases. With V trimmed by 5 bases and J by 4 bases, 3 bases remained unmatched. Looked up from germline, CDR1 is LNHDA and CDR2 is SQIVND (reference sequence). The CDR3 is 14 residues long.